What follows is one T cell receptor (beta chain) and its context. Its target antigen remains unknown. Base qualities are not at hand, and no much larger clone is one base apart. At study entry, adolescents were screened for latent tuberculosis infection by tuberculin skin test and QuantiFERON-TB GOLD In-Tube IGRA. Immunosequencing was performed on unsorted cryopreserved PBMC and covered around 100,000 T cells per clinical donor on average. Eleven high schools in the Worcester region of the Western Cape, South Africa, served as enrollment sites for adolescents aged 12 to 18 years. About ten M. tuberculosis-infected adolescents and around 10 uninfected adolescents, matched for age and sex, were selected. For the adolescents, PBMC were isolated by density centrifugation from freshly drawn heparinized blood and then cryopreserved. These data originate in a study of T cells in tuberculosis (dated by TCRdb to the late 2010s). Some background on the complete study: To characterize T cells specific for the mycobacterial lipid antigen glucose monomycolate (GMM), the study used CD1B tetramers together with high-throughput TCR immunosequencing. In a South African clinical cohort, IGRA-negative adolescents, IGRA-positive adolescents with latent tuberculosis and adults with active tuberculosis were compared, with nine to ten people in each group.

The paper's findings and limits, for the study overall: A classifier using the diverse GMM-specific repertoire reached 87% accuracy (AUROC 0.85 to 0.9), compared with 60% to 75% accuracy using GEM motif frequencies. The smaller NN-distances were partly driven by shorter CDR3-alpha lengths in active tuberculosis patients, and the difference for TCR-beta did not reach statistical significance. Clinical samples were chosen by availability of cryopreserved specimens, and active tuberculosis cases were adults while controls were adolescents. Smaller mean NN-distances to GMM-specific TCRs were observed in active tuberculosis TCR-alpha repertoires than in IGRA-negative controls, suggesting clonal expansion of GMM-specific TCRs.

TCR libraries were generated with the immunoSEQ multiplex PCR assay, using TCR-beta and/or TCR-alpha/delta assays for each sample. Amplified TCR libraries were sequenced on the Illumina high-throughput platform. The paper's data handling went like this. Clustering and dimensionality reduction were performed using pairwise TCRdist distances among GMM-specific receptors from ex vivo sorted or in vitro expanded T cells. Each clinical repertoire received a mean NN-distance score, defined as the average TCRdist to the nearest 10% of tetramer-positive reference sequences. To compute GEM TCR motif frequency, the fraction of unique TCRs matching known GEM sequences by V/J usage and CDR3 length was calculated. Active tuberculosis was classified by linear discriminant analysis with leave-one-out cross-validation, implemented in scikit-learn. TCRdb took this table from immuneACCESS and kept in-frame rearrangements with V and J called. Such tables lack part of the clones; where checked against another copy, unresolved V genes explain under half of the gap, and the rest is unexplained. The V and J calls and clone size come from that table; D and trimming were worked out from the DNA. This sample is represented by over 30,000 clones; just under 95% of them were singletons. The ten biggest clones cover around 7.7% of the sample.

V sheds 0 bases and J sheds 5 bases, leaving 13 bases between their ends. Looking up the germline V gene yields CDR1 MNHNS and CDR2 SASEGT. From the cysteine up to the phenylalanine, the CDR3 has a length of 16 residues. Only the CDR3 part of the read is kept: 48 bases, read in frame from the first base. This receptor was obtained from a donor aged 10-29 years with latent tuberculosis or without tuberculosis infection. Some clones in this sample may be carry-over from other donors' samples. Sequencing was carried out using PBMCs. The V and J genes are TRBV6-1 and TRBJ1-4; the D region possibly corresponds to TRBD1 (6 bases align). DNA sequence: TGTGCCAGCAGTGAAGCCTCGGGACATGGGAATGAAAAACTGTTTTTT. Translated, this is CASSEASGHGNEKLFF.